This is a list of T cell receptor beta chains from one sample in a study of cytomegalovirus exposure and HLA in healthy donors. The assay was immunoSEQ multiplex PCR, and TCRdb's table has in-frame clones only and misses some. Among some 250,000 clones listed, nearly 90% were seen once. The specimen was PBMCs. All receptors derive from a woman in her late teens or twenties in good health and CMV-seronegative. The CDR3 runs from the conserved cysteine through the conserved F or W. D genes are given only for firm matches. Clone size is shown for a subset of rows, as once, few, many or a class of expanded clone.

TGTGCCAGCAGCTCCTTTTCTGATACGCAGTATTTT CASSSFSDTQYF TRBJ2-3 NA TRBV7-6 NA
TGTGCCAGCAGTCCCGGACAGGGTGGATCACCCCTCCACTTT CASSPGQGGSPLHF TRBJ1-6 TRBD1 TRBV27 NA
TGCGCCAGCAGCTTGTATATCGTGCCCGGGACAGGGAATTACGAGCAGTACTTC CASSLYIVPGTGNYEQYF TRBJ2-7 TRBD1 TRBV5-1 NA
TGTGCCAGCAGCTCGTTAGCGGGGGGGAACACCGGGGAGCTGTTTTTT CASSSLAGGNTGELFF TRBJ2-2 TRBD2 TRBV7-8 NA
TGTGCCAGCACCCCCGGGGGGAACACCGGGGAGCTGTTTTTT CASTPGGNTGELFF TRBJ2-2 NA TRBV28 few
TGTGCCAGCAGTGAATGGGCTCCCTCTGGGGCCAACGTCCTGACTTTC CASSEWAPSGANVLTF TRBJ2-6 NA TRBV25-1 NA
TGTGCCAGCAGCTTGGTGGGAAGGGGTGAAAAACTGTTTTTT CASSLVGRGEKLFF TRBJ1-4 NA TRBV5-8 NA
TGTGCCACCAGCAGAGGGACAGGGAGGCAGAGCACAGATACGCAGTATTTT CATSRGTGRQSTDTQYF TRBJ2-3 TRBD1 TRBV15 NA
TGCGCCAGCAGCCTGCCACAGGATACGCAGTATTTT CASSLPQDTQYF TRBJ2-3 NA TRBV4-1 few
TGTGCCAGCAGCCAAGTAAGCGGGGGGGCCGCTGGCGATGAGCAGTTCTTC CASSQVSGGAAGDEQFF TRBJ2-1 TRBD2 TRBV4-2 NA
TGCGCCAGCAGCCAAGATGGGCAGGGGAACGAAAAACTGTTTTTT CASSQDGQGNEKLFF TRBJ1-4 NA TRBV4-3 few
TGCGCCAGCAGCTTGGGGTTAGCGGGAGGAGAGACCCAGTACTTC CASSLGLAGGETQYF TRBJ2-5 TRBD2 TRBV5-1 NA
TGTGCCAGCAGCGTAGCAAAGGGAGCGGACTATGGCTACACCTTC CASSVAKGADYGYTF TRBJ1-2 NA TRBV9 NA
TGTGCCAGCAGTTACCCAGGGGGGCCCAACACTGAAGCTTTCTTT CASSYPGGPNTEAFF TRBJ1-1 TRBD1 TRBV6-5 NA
TGTGCCACCAGCAGAGATCCGGGGGGAAGCACAGATACGCAGTATTTT CATSRDPGGSTDTQYF TRBJ2-3 TRBD2 TRBV15 NA
TGTGCCAGCAGCTTAGTCCCTCAGGGTATCGCCGGGGAGCTGTTTTTT CASSLVPQGIAGELFF TRBJ2-2 NA TRBV7-2 few
TGTGCCAGCAGTCCGAGTGGAAACACCATATATTTT CASSPSGNTIYF TRBJ1-3 NA TRBV6-1 NA
TGTGCCAGCAGCTCTCCTACCGACAATGAGCAGTTCTTC CASSSPTDNEQFF TRBJ2-1 NA TRBV7-3 NA
TGTGCCAGCAGCTCCTCCAGACTATACAATGAGCAGTTCTTC CASSSSRLYNEQFF TRBJ2-1 NA TRBV6-6 NA
TGTGCCAGCAGGGACCCACCAGGGCTCGGTACCTACAATGAGCAGTTCTTC CASRDPPGLGTYNEQFF TRBJ2-1 NA TRBV2 NA
TGTGCCAGCGGGCTACAGGGAGACACTGAAGCTTTCTTT CASGLQGDTEAFF TRBJ1-1 NA TRBV2 NA
TGTGCCAGTAGTACCGGACAGGGAGCTATCTACGAGCAGTACTTC CASSTGQGAIYEQYF TRBJ2-7 TRBD1 TRBV19 NA
TGTGCCAGCAGTTTACTCCTAGCGGGGGGACACACCGGGGAGCTGTTTTTT CASSLLLAGGHTGELFF TRBJ2-2 TRBD2 TRBV28 NA
TGCGCCAGCAGCCAACGTTCGGGACAGGGGGAAGATACGCAGTATTTT CASSQRSGQGEDTQYF TRBJ2-3 TRBD1 TRBV4-1 NA
TGCGCCAGCAGCCACCTCCCTAGCGGGGGGGACACAGATACGCAGTATTTT CASSHLPSGGDTDTQYF TRBJ2-3 TRBD2 TRBV4-1 NA
TGCAGCGTCGAGGGGGGGCAAGAGACCCAGTACTTC CSVEGGQETQYF TRBJ2-5 NA TRBV29-1 NA
TGTGCCAGCAGTTACTCATCCGGACAGTACACCGGGGAGCTGTTTTTT CASSYSSGQYTGELFF TRBJ2-2 NA TRBV6-5 NA
TGTGCCAGCTCACCCCGGGACAGCTATGGCTACACCTTC CASSPRDSYGYTF TRBJ1-2 TRBD1 TRBV18 NA
TGCGCCAGCAGCCAAGTATCTTATGGGACTAGCGGGTATAACACCGGGGAGCTGTTTTTT CASSQVSYGTSGYNTGELFF TRBJ2-2 TRBD2 TRBV4-1 NA
TGTGCCAGCAGAAACAGGGGTGATCGGGACACTGAAGCTTTCTTT CASRNRGDRDTEAFF TRBJ1-1 TRBD1 TRBV7-9 once
TGTGCCAGCAGCCGAAGGACGGGGTACAAAAACATTCAGTACTTC CASSRRTGYKNIQYF TRBJ2-4 NA TRBV7-8 NA
TGTGCCAGTAGTATAGGGGGGGGAAGCAATCAGCCCCAGCATTTT CASSIGGGSNQPQHF TRBJ1-5 NA TRBV19 NA
TGTGCCAGCAGCCCAGGGACAGGGGCCAATCAGCCCCAGCATTTT CASSPGTGANQPQHF TRBJ1-5 TRBD1 TRBV11-2 few
TGTGCCAGTAGACAACTCACAGATACGCAGTATTTT CASRQLTDTQYF TRBJ2-3 NA TRBV2 NA
TGTGCCAGCAGCGCGGGGGACAGGGCGAACACCGGGGAGCTGTTTTTT CASSAGDRANTGELFF TRBJ2-2 TRBD1 TRBV5-4 NA
TGCAGCGTTAGGGGTGGGGAAGAGACCCAGTACTTC CSVRGGEETQYF TRBJ2-5 NA TRBV29-1 NA
TGCGCCAGCAGTGAGTCGATGACAGGGATCTCCTACAATGAGCAGTTCTTC CASSESMTGISYNEQFF TRBJ2-1 TRBD1 TRBV10-2 NA
TGTGCCAGCATCAGACAGGGGGCGAACACTGAAGCTTTCTTT CASIRQGANTEAFF TRBJ1-1 TRBD1 TRBV2 NA
TGCGCCAGCAGTGAGTTCCGAGGCTCCCACACAGATACGCAGTATTTT CASSEFRGSHTDTQYF TRBJ2-3 NA TRBV10-1 NA
TGTGCCAGCAGCTCCGACAGGGTTGGCAATCAGCCCCAGCATTTT CASSSDRVGNQPQHF TRBJ1-5 TRBD1 TRBV28 NA
TGTGCCAGCAGCCCTGGGGGGAGTAGCCTCTCCGAGGAGACCCAGTACTTC CASSPGGSSLSEETQYF TRBJ2-5 NA TRBV11-3 NA
TGTGCCAGCAGCTTAGATACGGGGGGAGGTGAAAAACTGTTTTTT CASSLDTGGGEKLFF TRBJ1-4 NA TRBV11-2 NA
TGTGCCAGCAGTTTAATCCGGGACAGCAACTACGAGCAGTACTTC CASSLIRDSNYEQYF TRBJ2-7 TRBD1 TRBV28 NA
TGCGCCAGCAGCCCCCGTGAGGGTACCTACGAGCAGTACTTC CASSPREGTYEQYF TRBJ2-7 NA TRBV4-3 NA
TGTGCCAGCAGCCCTGGACTAGCGGACACCGGGGAGCTGTTTTTT CASSPGLADTGELFF TRBJ2-2 TRBD2 TRBV7-2 NA
TGTGCCAGCAGTTTATCCCAGGGGTTCTACTATGGCTACACCTTC CASSLSQGFYYGYTF TRBJ1-2 NA TRBV28 NA